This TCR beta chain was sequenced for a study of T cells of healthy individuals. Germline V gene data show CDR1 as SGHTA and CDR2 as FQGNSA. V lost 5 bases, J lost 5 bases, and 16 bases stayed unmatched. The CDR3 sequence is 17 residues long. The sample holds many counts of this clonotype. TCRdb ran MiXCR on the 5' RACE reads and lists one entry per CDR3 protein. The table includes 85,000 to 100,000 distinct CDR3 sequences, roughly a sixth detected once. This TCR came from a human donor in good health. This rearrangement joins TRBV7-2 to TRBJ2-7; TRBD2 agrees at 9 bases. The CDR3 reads CASSQTAGTSLSHEQYF. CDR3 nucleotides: TGTGCCAGCAGCCAAACCGCCGGGACTAGCCTTAGCCACGAGCAGTACTTC. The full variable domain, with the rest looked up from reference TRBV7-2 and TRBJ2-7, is GAGVSQSPSNKVTEKGKDVELRCDPISGHTALYWYRQSLGQGLEFLIYFQGNSAPDKSGLPSDRFSAERTGGSVSTLTIQRTQQEDSAVYLCASSQTAGTSLSHEQYFGPGTRLTVT.